The T cell receptor (beta chain) under discussion was sequenced for a study of T cell responses to AZD1222 COVID-19 vaccine. Study at large: Some second doses came at about 4 weeks and others at about 12 weeks; these were pooled.

The assay was immunoSEQ multiplex PCR, and TCRdb's table has in-frame clones only and misses some. The sample lists around 140,000 clones, roughly 88% occurring once. Whole-study results and caveats: Spike-specific TCRs gained breadth and depth after people received two AZD1222 doses. CD4 TCRs linked to vaccination spanned spike, dominating at 160-218 and 743-854. Seropositive AZD1222 recipients at baseline numbered only 6 or 7.

Notes on this clone: Antigen unknown.

Per the germline V gene, CDR1 is LGHDT and CDR2 is YNNKEL (reference sequence). V was pared by 0 bases and J by 4 bases, with 12 bases between. The CDR3 loop spans 15 amino acids. The chain joins TRBV3-1 (or the pseudogene TRBV3-2) to TRBJ2-5; no reliable D call. The receptor's source is an adult in good health. The sample consisted of peripheral blood, taken on day 0 of AZD1222 vaccination. CDR3 residues: CASSQEATWGETQYF. The CDR3 DNA reads TGTGCCAGCAGCCAAGAGGCTACTTGGGGAGAGACCCAGTACTTC.